This is a list of T cell receptor beta chains from one sample in a study of T-cell reconstitution after alpha-beta-depleted transplantation in children. MiXCR, applied by TCRdb to the PCR reads, yields one record per CDR3 protein. The table has 440,000 or so distinct CDR3 sequences, 43% seen once. Sequences were derived from PBMCs, sampled before TCRalphabeta/CD19-depleted stem cell transplant. Source of these receptors: a girl under 10 years old with aplastic anemia, due to receive a stem cell transplant. Each CDR3 is given with its conserved first and last residue. The order of the fields is CDR3 protein, CDR3 DNA, D gene, J gene, V gene, clone size. The D gene is left open where the match is weak. Size values are once, few and many counts, or a class for expanded clones, and some rows have none.

CASSLPGQGGNEQFF TGTGCCAGCAGTCTCCCGGGACAGGGGGGCAATGAGCAGTTCTTC TRBD1 TRBJ2-1 TRBV12-3/TRBV12-4 NA
CASSGGTGGQTGANVLTF TGTGCCAGCAGCGGGGGGACAGGGGGTCAGACTGGGGCCAACGTCCTGACTTTC TRBD1 TRBJ2-6 TRBV9 NA
CASSHTSGSYNEQFF TGTGCCAGCAGCCATACTAGCGGTTCCTACAATGAGCAGTTCTTC TRBD2 TRBJ2-1 TRBV4-2 few
CASSQGAAKNIQYF TGCGCCAGCAGCCAGGGGGCGGCCAAAAACATTCAGTACTTC NA TRBJ2-4 TRBV4-1 many
CASSPGSSGEQFF TGTGCCAGCTCACCGGGGTCCTCGGGTGAGCAGTTCTTC NA TRBJ2-1 TRBV18 many
CASKGQSSYNEQFF TGTGCCAGCAAAGGACAGTCCTCCTACAATGAGCAGTTCTTC NA TRBJ2-1 TRBV28 NA
CSATAQVSNQPQHF TGCAGTGCCACTGCCCAGGTTAGCAATCAGCCCCAGCATTTT NA TRBJ1-5 TRBV20-1 NA
CSAYGLAGANEQFF TGCAGTGCTTATGGATTAGCGGGAGCTAATGAGCAGTTCTTC TRBD2 TRBJ2-1 TRBV20-1 NA
CASTQWGEQFF TGTGCCAGCACCCAGTGGGGTGAGCAGTTCTTC NA TRBJ2-1 TRBV12-3/TRBV12-4 NA
CASSLKGSEAFF TGTGCCAGCAGCTTAAAAGGCAGTGAAGCTTTCTTT NA TRBJ1-1 TRBV7-6 NA
CASQGNRRGKTEPQHF TGTGCCAGCCAGGGAAACAGAAGGGGGAAGACCGAGCCCCAGCATTTT NA TRBJ1-5 TRBV6-1 NA
CASSFGGQNYGYTF TGCGCCAGCAGCTTCGGGGGCCAAAACTATGGCTACACCTTC NA TRBJ1-2 TRBV5-1 NA
CATSDLRTGEVDTQYF TGTGCCACCAGTGATTTGAGGACAGGTGAAGTGGATACGCAGTATTTT TRBD1 TRBJ2-3 TRBV24-1 many
CSARDHEELAGGPGLGTDTQYF TGCAGTGCTAGAGATCACGAGGAACTAGCGGGAGGGCCGGGGTTGGGCACAGATACGCAGTATTTT TRBD2 TRBJ2-3 TRBV20-1 few
CASSPLSQAGDTQYF TGTGCCAGCTCACCACTTTCGCAGGCTGGGGATACGCAGTATTTT NA TRBJ2-3 TRBV18 NA
CASSQVFPSNQPQHF TGCGCCAGCAGCCAAGTTTTTCCGAGCAATCAGCCCCAGCATTTT NA TRBJ1-5 TRBV4-1 few
CASGRLAGGETQYF TGTGCCAGCGGACGACTAGCGGGAGGAGAGACCCAGTACTTC TRBD2 TRBJ2-5 TRBV27 NA
CASGNYYGAFF TGTGCCAGCGGAAATTACTATGGAGCTTTCTTT NA TRBJ1-1 TRBV6-6 NA
CSALTDTISGNTIYF TGCAGTGCCCTGACTGACACGATCTCTGGAAACACCATATATTTT NA TRBJ1-3 TRBV20-1 NA
CASIPRGTDTQYF TGTGCCAGCATTCCTAGAGGTACAGATACGCAGTATTTT NA TRBJ2-3 TRBV27 NA
CASSVSGQGSNEQFF TGTGCCAGCAGCGTAAGCGGGCAGGGGTCCAATGAGCAGTTCTTC NA TRBJ2-1 TRBV7-2 NA
CASSSKREWFYEQYF TGTGCCAGCAGTAGCAAGCGGGAGTGGTTCTACGAGCAGTACTTC TRBD2 TRBJ2-7 TRBV28 many
CASSLDTVTSTDTQYF TGCGCCAGCAGCTTGGATACTGTGACTAGCACAGATACGCAGTATTTT NA TRBJ2-3 TRBV5-1 NA
CATSGADYNEQFF TGTGCCACCAGTGGGGCAGACTACAATGAGCAGTTCTTC NA TRBJ2-1 TRBV24-1 few
CASSKGLVGNEQFF TGTGCCAGCAGCAAAGGCTTGGTAGGGAATGAGCAGTTCTTC NA TRBJ2-1 TRBV21-1 NA
CASKQGAVYEQYF TGTGCCAGCAAACAGGGGGCTGTCTACGAGCAGTACTTC TRBD1 TRBJ2-7 TRBV7-9 many
CASSQPILGGDQEQFF TGTGCCAGCAGCCAACCTATACTAGGGGGGGACCAGGAGCAGTTCTTC NA TRBJ2-1 TRBV4-2 NA
CASSERQGMRLFF TGTGCCAGCAGCGAGCGACAGGGGATGAGACTGTTTTTT TRBD1 TRBJ1-4 TRBV7-2 few
CSASLVRQGGEKLFF TGCAGTGCCAGCCTAGTTAGGCAGGGCGGGGAAAAACTGTTTTTT NA TRBJ1-4 TRBV20-1 once